The 24 T cell receptor beta chains given below trace back to one sample, sequenced in a study of T-cell memory formation after mild COVID-19. Each CDR3 protein gets one entry after TCRdb re-called the 5' RACE reads with MiXCR. The sample includes fewer than 400,000 distinct CDR3 sequences, over 10% of them seen just once. Sequencing used PBMCs or a T cell subset sorted from them (not recorded which). Source of these receptors: a man aged 18 to 30 who had mild COVID-19 (a few samples of this study predate the infection). Cell type and time point are not known.

V and J are TRBV20-1 and TRBJ1-4, with 8 bases that match TRBD1. The CDR3 has 14 amino acids. From germline, CDR1 is DFQATT and CDR2 SNEGSKA (reference sequence). Trimming cost V 6 bases and J 0 bases; bases outside gene matches: 3. CDR3 amino acids: CSADRGSTNEKLFF. CDR3 bases: TGCAGTGCCGACAGGGGTTCAACTAATGAAAAACTGTTTTTT.

This clonotype was detected only a few times. The rearrangement uses TRBV5-6 and TRBJ2-5, with TRBD1 matching over 10 bases. V dropped 5 bases and J dropped 6; count of bases not matched to a gene: 4. Per germline, CDR1 SGHDT and CDR2 YYEEEE. The CDR3 totals 13 residues. The CDR3 DNA follows: TGTGCCAGCAGTTGGACAGGGGGACAGACCCAGTACTTC. Its translation: CASSWTGGQTQYF.

V gene TRBV18 combines with J gene TRBJ2-7; D gene uncertain. The germline V gene encodes CDR1 KGHSH and CDR2 LQKENI. This CDR3 comprises 14 residues. CDR3 nucleotides: TGTGCCATCTCACCAAGCCAGGACTCCTACGAGCAGTACGTC. It translates to CAISPSQDSYEQYV.

This clonotype showed up just a few times. The V and J genes are TRBV29-1 and TRBJ2-1; D is tentatively TRBD1 or TRBD2 (5 bases each). V was pared by 0 bases and J by 5 bases, with 11 bases between. Per the germline V gene, CDR1 is SQVTM and CDR2 is ANQGSEA. The CDR3 totals 14 residues. The CDR3 region is CSVEDKGTDNEQFF. For the CDR3, the DNA is TGCAGCGTTGAAGACAAGGGGACGGACAATGAGCAGTTCTTC.

The chain links TRBV18 to TRBJ2-7; D is perhaps TRBD1 (6 bases). Per germline, CDR1 KGHSH and CDR2 LQKENI. With 3 bases removed from V and 7 bases from J, the gap between germline ends came to 13 bases. This CDR3 comprises 13 residues. The CDR3 reads CASSPSGQREQYV. CDR3 sequence (DNA): TGTGCCAGCTCACCCTCAGGACAGAGAGAGCAGTACGTC.

As DNA, the CDR3 is TGTGCCACCAGTCTGAGCCAGGTCAACACCGGGGAGCTGTTTTTT. Residues: CATSLSQVNTGELFF. This rearrangement joins TRBV24-1 to TRBJ2-2; D is unclear. The CDR3 has 15 residues. The germline CDR1 and CDR2 sequences are KGHDR and SFDVKD. Deletions cut 6 bases from V and 2 bases from J, with 12 bases between.

The chain is built from TRBV7-8 and TRBJ2-3; possible D gene TRBD1, 6 bases. Trimming removed 8 bases at V and 2 bases at J, with 11 bases between. The CDR3 consists of 13 residues. Per germline, CDR1 SGHVS and CDR2 FQNEAQ. CDR3 residues: CASGDRNTDTQYF. The CDR3 bases are TGTGCCAGCGGAGACAGGAACACAGATACGCAGTATTTT.

This clonotype was counted between two and nine times. V and J are TRBV7-8 and TRBJ2-1; 9 bases align to TRBD2. The germline gives CDR1 SGHVS, CDR2 FQNEAQ. CDR3 length equals 16 residues. Trimming removed 5 bases from V and 5 bases from J; junction bases left unmatched: 10. The CDR3 sequence is CASSRRPGLADNEQFF. Written as DNA, the CDR3 is TGTGCCAGCAGCCGAAGACCGGGACTAGCCGACAATGAGCAGTTCTTC.

In its sample, this clonotype was seen a few times. This sequence joins TRBV5-8 and TRBJ1-5; D is unresolved. The CDR3 totals 13 residues. V was shortened by 2 bases and J by 7 bases, with 10 bases between the two germline ends. Germline V CDR1 and CDR2: SGHTS, YDEGEE. DNA for the CDR3: TGTGCCAGCAGCTTTGGTTCAGACCAGCCCCAGCATTTT. Its protein is CASSFGSDQPQHF.

The chain combines TRBV28 with TRBJ1-1; maybe TRBD1 (6 bases). This CDR3 has 17 residues. From germline, CDR1 is MDHEN and CDR2 SYDVKM. The V gene lost 3 bases and the J gene lost 1 base, with 18 bases spanning the gap. CDR3 residues: CASSFPNRAAWNTEAFF. CDR3 bases: TGTGCCAGCAGTTTCCCCAACAGGGCGGCCTGGAACACTGAAGCTTTCTTT.

V is TRBV2 and J is TRBJ1-2, with D unresolved. Per germline, CDR1 SNHLY and CDR2 FYNNEI. The CDR3 length is 13 residues. Trimming removed 8 bases from V and 0 bases from J, with 10 bases in between. For the CDR3, the DNA is TGTGCCAGCGTAGAGGGAGCTAACTATGGCTACACCTTC. This sequence encodes CASVEGANYGYTF.

The rearrangement uses TRBV12-3 or TRBV12-4 and TRBJ1-1, with D unresolved. With 5 bases removed from V and 7 bases from J, the gap between germline ends came to 8 bases. The CDR3 sequence is 11 residues long. The CDR3 nucleotides are TGTGCCAGCAGTACGGGGATTGAAGCTTTCTTT. Its translation is CASSTGIEAFF.

V gene TRBV7-9 combines with J gene TRBJ2-5, with D maybe TRBD2 (7 bases). Trimming stripped 5 bases from V and 6 bases from J, with 19 bases between. The germline CDR1 and CDR2 sequences are SEHNR and FQNEAQ (reference sequence). The CDR3 is made up of 15 amino acids. For the CDR3, the DNA is TGTGCCAGCAGCCTGGCGGGGGCTAGCGGTCAGACCCAGTACTTC. As protein: CASSLAGASGQTQYF.

This chain connects TRBV11-3 to TRBJ2-1; D is perhaps TRBD2 (5 bases). Germline CDR1 is SGHNT and CDR2 is YENEEA. Deletions cut 4 bases from V and 7 bases from J, with 23 bases between. The CDR3 runs 17 residues. CDR3 amino acids: CASSSLVRGELRNEQFF. The DNA of the CDR3 is TGTGCCAGCAGCTCCTTGGTCCGGGGAGAGCTACGGAATGAGCAGTTCTTC. The full variable domain, rest sourced from reference TRBV11-3 and TRBJ2-1, is EAGVVQSPRYKIIEKKQPVAFWCNPISGHNTLYWYLQNLGQGPELLIRYENEEAVDDSQLPKDRFSAERLKGVDSTLKIQPAELGDSAVYLCASSSLVRGELRNEQFFGPGTRLTVL.

The rearrangement links TRBV7-9 to TRBJ2-3, with TRBD1 identical over 7 bases. The CDR3 covers 16 residues. V lost 1 base to trimming and J lost 2 bases; unmatched junction nucleotides: 6. CDR1 and CDR2 (germline): SEHNR, FQNEAQ (reference sequence). CDR3 residues: CASSLGSGTDTDTQYF. The CDR3 DNA sequence: TGTGCCAGCAGCTTAGGGTCCGGGACAGACACAGATACGCAGTATTTT.

V is TRBV25-1 and J is TRBJ1-3, with D maybe TRBD1 (6 bases). The CDR3 has 14 residues. Looked up from germline, CDR1 is MGHDK and CDR2 is SYGVNS. Trimming stripped 4 bases from V and 10 bases from J, with 17 bases between. The CDR3 sequence is CASSAHIGQSTIYF. The CDR3 DNA follows: TGTGCCAGCAGTGCGCACATAGGACAGAGTACCATATATTTT.

In its sample, this clonotype was seen a few times. The rearrangement uses TRBV11-2 and TRBJ2-7; D not resolved. The CDR3 totals 11 residues. V lost 3 bases and J 3 bases, leaving 3 bases between the germline ends. In germline, CDR1 is SGHAT, CDR2 FQNNGV. This chain's CDR3 is CASSLDYEQYF. DNA of the CDR3: TGTGCCAGCAGCTTGGACTACGAGCAGTACTTC.

CDR3 sequence: CASSPTPLAVTSTDTQYF. Written as DNA, the CDR3 is TGTGCCAGCAGCCCGACCCCACTAGCGGTGACTAGCACAGATACGCAGTATTTT. The chain employs TRBV9 and TRBJ2-3, with 8 positions matching TRBD2. Germline-derived CDR1 and CDR2 are SGDLS and YYNGEE. This CDR3 is built from 18 residues. The V gene end was trimmed by 4 bases and the J gene end by 0 bases; junction bases not matched to a gene: 13.

This clonotype was counted a few times. J is TRBJ1-2 and V is TRBV2; 7 positions agree with TRBD1. CDR3 length equals 13 residues. The V and J ends lost 6 bases and 3 bases, in that order; junction bases with no gene match: 4. Germline V gene data show CDR1 as SNHLY and CDR2 as FYNNEI. The CDR3 spells CASSRGGDYGYTF. CDR3 in DNA: TGTGCCAGCAGCAGAGGGGGCGACTATGGCTACACCTTC.

The genes are TRBV5-5 and TRBJ1-2; 7 nucleotides line up with TRBD1. The V gene's germline CDR1 is SGHKS and CDR2 YYEKEE (reference sequence). V lost 0 bases and J lost 4; bases outside the gene matches: 0. The CDR3 runs 13 residues. This chain's CDR3 is CASSLEGAYGYTF. CDR3 coding DNA: TGTGCCAGCAGCTTGGAGGGGGCCTATGGCTACACCTTC.

The chain carries TRBV6-5 and TRBJ1-1; D might be TRBD1 (5 bases). The CDR3 covers 14 residues. Germline V CDR1 and CDR2: MNHEY, SVGAGI. V gave up 6 bases and J gave up 1 base, with 12 bases separating them. The CDR3 protein is CASSPLTGNTEAFF. The CDR3, as DNA: TGTGCCAGCAGCCCTCTTACAGGGAACACTGAAGCTTTCTTT.

The chain links TRBV28 to TRBJ2-5, with D perhaps TRBD2 (7 bases). The CDR3 spans 15 residues. V was clipped by 6 bases and J by 6 bases, with 20 bases between them. Germline CDR1 and CDR2: MDHEN and SYDVKM. The CDR3 DNA follows: TGTGCCAGCAGGTCCCCCGGGGGGCTCGGAAAGACCCAGTACTTC. It codes for CASRSPGGLGKTQYF.

This clonotype was recorded a few times. The chain combines TRBV4-3 with TRBJ1-3, with D maybe TRBD1 (5 bases). Looked up from germline, CDR1 is LGHNA and CDR2 is YSLEER. V was clipped by 5 bases and J by 0 bases, with 8 bases between them. This CDR3 is built from 14 residues. The CDR3 is CASSSGRSGNTIYF. CDR3 in DNA: TGCGCCAGCAGCTCGGGACGCTCTGGAAACACCATATATTTT.

This chain links TRBV5-1 with TRBJ2-3; the D is unclear. The V gene lost 3 bases and the J gene lost 2 bases, with 7 bases spanning the gap. The CDR3 runs to 13 residues. CDR1 is SGHRS, CDR2 YFSETQ, per germline. The CDR3 sequence is CASSSQNTDTQYF. The CDR3 DNA is TGCGCCAGCAGCTCCCAAAACACAGATACGCAGTATTTT.